Listed below are T cell receptor beta chains from one sample, sequenced in a study. Each CDR3 protein is one row after TCRdb ran MiXCR on the 5' RACE reads. In the table there are 35,000 to 50,000 distinct CDR3 sequences, approximately 30% of which are singletons. The sample comprised tumor-infiltrating memory CD4+ T cells sorted from the breast tumor. The receptors derive from a female donor with breast cancer. The CDR3 runs from the conserved cysteine through the conserved F or W. The D gene is left open where the match is weak. Rows may omit the clone size; those that give it use once, few, many or a size class.

v_call	cdr3_length	clone_size	j_call	d_call	cdr3_aa	cdr3_nt
TRBV9	18	.	TRBJ2-6	.	CASSVAGHLNSGANVLTF	TGTGCCAGCAGCGTAGCGGGACACCTTAACTCTGGGGCCAACGTCCTGACTTTC
TRBV3-1	12	.	TRBJ2-1	.	CASSRRAGEQFF	TGTGCCAGCAGCCGAAGGGCGGGTGAGCAGTTCTTC
TRBV5-1	15	few	TRBJ1-2	TRBD1	CASSNGQGSNYGYTF	TGCGCCAGCAGCAATGGACAGGGATCTAACTATGGCTACACCTTC
TRBV20-1	16	few	TRBJ1-4	TRBD1	CSARDPTGTAPWELFF	TGCAGTGCTAGAGATCCCACCGGGACAGCGCCTTGGGAACTGTTTTTT
TRBV28	14	.	TRBJ2-5	TRBD2	CASSLSSGREGQYF	TGTGCCAGCAGTTTGTCCAGCGGGAGGGAAGGCCAGTACTTC
TRBV20-1	12	.	TRBJ2-5	.	CSARDLGETQYF	TGCAGTGCTAGAGATCTAGGGGAGACCCAGTACTTC
TRBV6-6	11	once	TRBJ2-6	.	CAGSGANVLTF	TGTGCCGGATCTGGGGCCAACGTCCTGACTTTC
TRBV2	10	.	TRBJ2-1	.	CASSDNEQFF	TGTGCCAGCAGCGACAATGAGCAGTTCTTC
TRBV7-6	16	.	TRBJ2-2	TRBD2	CASSYARGANTGELFF	TGTGCCAGCAGCTATGCTCGGGGGGCGAACACCGGGGAGCTGTTTTTT
TRBV10-3	14	many	TRBJ2-7	.	CAISAGGGFHEQYF	TGTGCCATCAGTGCTGGAGGGGGTTTCCACGAGCAGTACTTC